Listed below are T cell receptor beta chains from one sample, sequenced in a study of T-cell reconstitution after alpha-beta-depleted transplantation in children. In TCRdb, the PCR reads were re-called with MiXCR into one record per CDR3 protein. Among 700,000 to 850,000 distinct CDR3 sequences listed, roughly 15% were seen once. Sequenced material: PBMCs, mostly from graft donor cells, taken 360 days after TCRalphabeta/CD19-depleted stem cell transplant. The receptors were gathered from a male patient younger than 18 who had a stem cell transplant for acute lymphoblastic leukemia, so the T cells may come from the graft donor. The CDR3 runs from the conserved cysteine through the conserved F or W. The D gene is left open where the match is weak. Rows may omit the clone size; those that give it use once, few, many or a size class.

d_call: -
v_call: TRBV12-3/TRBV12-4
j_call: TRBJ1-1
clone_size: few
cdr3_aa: CASSLPGGLANTEAFF
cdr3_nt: TGTGCCAGCAGTTTACCTGGGGGTCTGGCTAACACTGAAGCTTTCTTT

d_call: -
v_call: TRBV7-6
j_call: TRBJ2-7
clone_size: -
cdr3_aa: CASSLSGSGNEQYF
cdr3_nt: TGTGCCAGCAGCTTAAGCGGGTCGGGCAACGAGCAGTACTTC

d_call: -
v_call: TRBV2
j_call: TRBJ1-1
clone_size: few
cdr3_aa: CASSRTTVPPTEAFF
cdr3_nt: TGTGCCAGCAGTCGCACGACAGTCCCACCCACTGAAGCTTTCTTT

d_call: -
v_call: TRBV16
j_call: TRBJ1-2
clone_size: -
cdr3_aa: CASSHQQTSGMGGYTF
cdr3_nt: TGTGCCAGCAGCCACCAACAAACCTCAGGGATGGGAGGCTACACCTTC

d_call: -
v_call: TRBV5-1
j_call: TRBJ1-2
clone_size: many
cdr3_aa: CASSPGDYGYTF
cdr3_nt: TGCGCCAGCAGCCCAGGAGACTATGGCTACACCTTC

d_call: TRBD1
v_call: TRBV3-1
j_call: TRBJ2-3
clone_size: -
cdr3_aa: CASSRSGTGADTQYF
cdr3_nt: TGTGCCAGCAGCCGTTCCGGGACAGGGGCAGATACGCAGTATTTT

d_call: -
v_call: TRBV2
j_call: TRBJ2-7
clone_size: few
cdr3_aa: CASSETGDYEQYF
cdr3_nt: TGTGCCAGCAGTGAAACGGGGGACTACGAGCAGTACTTC

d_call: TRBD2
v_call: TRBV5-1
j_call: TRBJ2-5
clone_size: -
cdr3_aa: CASSLDTGGPPTQYF
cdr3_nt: TGCGCCAGCAGCTTGGATACGGGAGGGCCGCCGACCCAGTACTTC

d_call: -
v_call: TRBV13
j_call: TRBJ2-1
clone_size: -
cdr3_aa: CASKLLSYNEQFF
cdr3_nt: TGTGCCAGCAAACTACTATCATACAATGAGCAGTTCTTC

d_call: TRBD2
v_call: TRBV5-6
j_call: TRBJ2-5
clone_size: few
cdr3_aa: CASSFGLAAQETQYF
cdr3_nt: TGTGCCAGCAGCTTTGGACTAGCGGCCCAAGAGACCCAGTACTTC

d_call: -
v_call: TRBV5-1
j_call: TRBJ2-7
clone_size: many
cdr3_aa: CASSLGPVGEQYF
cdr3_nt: TGCGCCAGCAGCTTGGGCCCGGTGGGCGAGCAGTACTTC

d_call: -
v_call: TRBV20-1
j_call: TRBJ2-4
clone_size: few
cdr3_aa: CSGRLWEAKNIQYF
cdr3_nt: TGCAGTGGTCGGTTGTGGGAGGCCAAAAACATTCAGTACTTC

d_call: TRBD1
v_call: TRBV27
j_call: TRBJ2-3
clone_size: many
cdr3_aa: CASSYRGDTQYF
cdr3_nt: TGTGCCAGCAGTTACAGGGGGGATACGCAGTATTTT

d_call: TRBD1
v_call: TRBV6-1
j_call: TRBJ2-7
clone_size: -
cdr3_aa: CASRDRGMAYEQYF
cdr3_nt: TGTGCCAGCAGGGACAGGGGCATGGCCTACGAGCAGTACTTC

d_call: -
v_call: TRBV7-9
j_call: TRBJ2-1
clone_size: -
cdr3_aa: CASSLSANVAYNEQFF
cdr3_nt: TGTGCCAGCAGCTTGTCTGCTAACGTAGCCTACAATGAGCAGTTCTTC

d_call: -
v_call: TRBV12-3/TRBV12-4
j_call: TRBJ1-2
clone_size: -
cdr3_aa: CASSKRPRNYGYTF
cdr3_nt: TGTGCCAGCAGTAAAAGACCGCGAAACTATGGCTACACCTTC

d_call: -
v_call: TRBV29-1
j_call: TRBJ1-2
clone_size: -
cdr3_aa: CSVEGTQGWYGYTF
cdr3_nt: TGCAGCGTTGAAGGTACGCAGGGATGGTATGGCTACACCTTC

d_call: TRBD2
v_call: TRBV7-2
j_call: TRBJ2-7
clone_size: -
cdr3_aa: CASSYPGTKIYEQYF
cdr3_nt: TGTGCCAGCAGCTACCCCGGGACTAAGATCTACGAGCAGTACTTC

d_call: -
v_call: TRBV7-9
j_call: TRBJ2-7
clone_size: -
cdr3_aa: CASSPVRGPNPLEQYF
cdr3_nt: TGTGCCAGCAGCCCAGTCCGGGGGCCAAACCCTTTAGAGCAGTACTTC

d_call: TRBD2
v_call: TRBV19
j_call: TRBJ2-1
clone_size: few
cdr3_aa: CASSILPGLAYNEQFF
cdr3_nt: TGTGCCAGTAGTATACTTCCGGGACTAGCATACAATGAGCAGTTCTTC

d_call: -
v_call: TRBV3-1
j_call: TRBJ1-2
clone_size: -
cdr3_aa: CASSQEFRGRDGYTF
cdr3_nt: TGTGCCAGCAGCCAAGAGTTCCGGGGCCGCGATGGCTACACCTTC

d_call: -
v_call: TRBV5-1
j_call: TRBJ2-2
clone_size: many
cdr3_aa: CASSLLGGNTGELFF
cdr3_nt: TGCGCCAGCAGCTTGTTAGGGGGGAACACCGGGGAGCTGTTTTTT

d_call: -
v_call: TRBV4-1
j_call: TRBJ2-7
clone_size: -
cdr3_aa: CASSQPTGQIYEQYF
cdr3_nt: TGCGCCAGCAGCCAACCGACAGGTCAGATCTACGAGCAGTACTTC

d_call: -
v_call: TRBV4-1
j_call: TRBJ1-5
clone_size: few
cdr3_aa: CASSQPWYSNQPQHF
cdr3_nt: TGCGCCAGCAGCCAGCCGTGGTATAGCAATCAGCCCCAGCATTTT

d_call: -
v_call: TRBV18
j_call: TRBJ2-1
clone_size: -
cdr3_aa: CASSPPGPGSYNEQFF
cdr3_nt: TGTGCCAGCTCACCACCGGGTCCGGGGTCCTACAATGAGCAGTTCTTC

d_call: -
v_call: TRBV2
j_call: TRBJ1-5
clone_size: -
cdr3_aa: CASRVGGSNQPQHF
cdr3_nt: TGTGCCAGCAGGGTTGGAGGAAGCAATCAGCCCCAGCATTTT

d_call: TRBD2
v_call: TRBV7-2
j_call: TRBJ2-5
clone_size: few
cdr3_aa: CASSSPVGGAQYF
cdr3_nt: TGTGCCAGCAGCTCCCCCGTTGGGGGGGCCCAGTACTTC

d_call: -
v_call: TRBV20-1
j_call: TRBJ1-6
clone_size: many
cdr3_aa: CSAKTGPESNSPLHF
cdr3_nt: TGCAGTGCCAAAACGGGCCCGGAGAGTAATTCACCCCTCCACTTT

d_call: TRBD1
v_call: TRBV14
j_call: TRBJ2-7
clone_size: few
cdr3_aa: CASSQDRGAVYEQYF
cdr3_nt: TGTGCCAGCAGCCAGGACAGGGGAGCGGTTTACGAGCAGTACTTC

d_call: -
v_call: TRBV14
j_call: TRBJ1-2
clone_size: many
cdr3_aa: CASSQEAGGNYGYTF
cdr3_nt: TGTGCCAGCAGCCAAGAGGCAGGCGGTAACTATGGCTACACCTTC

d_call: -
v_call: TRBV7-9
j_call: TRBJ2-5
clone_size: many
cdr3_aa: CASSLDPTGQETQYF
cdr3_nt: TGTGCCAGCAGCTTAGATCCAACAGGGCAAGAGACCCAGTACTTC

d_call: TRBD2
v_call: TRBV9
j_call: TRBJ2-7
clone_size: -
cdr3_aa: CASSVEDGDYYEQYF
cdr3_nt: TGTGCCAGCAGCGTAGAAGACGGGGACTACTACGAGCAGTACTTC

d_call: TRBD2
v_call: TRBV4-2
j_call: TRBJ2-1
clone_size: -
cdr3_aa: CASRNWTSGRAGAYNEQFF
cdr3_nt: TGTGCCAGCAGGAATTGGACTAGCGGGAGGGCCGGGGCCTACAATGAGCAGTTCTTC

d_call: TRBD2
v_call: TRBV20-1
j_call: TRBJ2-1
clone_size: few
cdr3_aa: CSANSGSRYLVPSYNEQFF
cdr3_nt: TGCAGTGCCAATAGCGGGAGCAGGTACCTTGTTCCTTCCTACAATGAGCAGTTCTTC

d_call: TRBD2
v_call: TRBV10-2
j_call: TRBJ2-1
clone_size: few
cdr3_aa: CASTTSGRMNNEQFF
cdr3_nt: TGCGCCAGCACGACTAGCGGGAGGATGAACAATGAGCAGTTCTTC

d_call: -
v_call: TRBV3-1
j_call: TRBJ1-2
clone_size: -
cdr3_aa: CASSQGYLGAGYTF
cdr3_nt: TGTGCCAGCAGCCAAGGATATTTGGGAGCTGGCTACACCTTC

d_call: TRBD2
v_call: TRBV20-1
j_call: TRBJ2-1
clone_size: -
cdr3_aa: CSVAGGTAYNEQFF
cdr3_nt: TGCAGTGTAGCGGGTGGGACTGCCTACAATGAGCAGTTCTTC

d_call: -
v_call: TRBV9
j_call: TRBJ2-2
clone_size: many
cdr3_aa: CASSVAGQVNTGELFF
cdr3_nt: TGTGCCAGCAGCGTAGCTGGCCAGGTGAACACCGGGGAGCTGTTTTTT

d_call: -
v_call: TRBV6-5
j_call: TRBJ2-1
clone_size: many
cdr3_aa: CASSWGLAYNEQFF
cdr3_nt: TGTGCCAGCAGTTGGGGACTCGCCTACAATGAGCAGTTCTTC

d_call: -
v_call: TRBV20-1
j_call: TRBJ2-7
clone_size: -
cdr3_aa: CSASWTTLSRKQYF
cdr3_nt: TGCAGTGCTAGTTGGACTACTCTCTCTAGGAAGCAGTACTTC

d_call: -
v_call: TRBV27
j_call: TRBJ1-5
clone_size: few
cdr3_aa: CASSLSGQNQPQHF
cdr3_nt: TGTGCCAGCAGTTTATCAGGTCAAAATCAGCCCCAGCATTTT

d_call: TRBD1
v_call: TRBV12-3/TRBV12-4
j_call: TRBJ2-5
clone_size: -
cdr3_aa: CASSWDRGPETQYF
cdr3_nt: TGTGCCAGCAGTTGGGACAGGGGGCCCGAGACCCAGTACTTC

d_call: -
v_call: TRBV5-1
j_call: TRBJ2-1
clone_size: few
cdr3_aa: CASSQRSSSYNEQFF
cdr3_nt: TGCGCCAGCAGCCAGCGGTCCAGCTCCTACAATGAGCAGTTCTTC

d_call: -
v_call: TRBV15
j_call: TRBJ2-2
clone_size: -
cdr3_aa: CATSSHRVRRTGELFF
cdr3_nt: TGTGCCACCAGCAGCCACAGGGTTCGACGGACCGGGGAGCTGTTTTTT

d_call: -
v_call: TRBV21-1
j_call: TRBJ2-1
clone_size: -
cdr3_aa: CASSWGLAGVSYNEQFF
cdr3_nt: TGTGCCAGCAGCTGGGGCCTAGCGGGAGTCTCCTACAATGAGCAGTTCTTC

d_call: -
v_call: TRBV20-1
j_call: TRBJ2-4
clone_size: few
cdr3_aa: CSAPRGTLAKNIQYF
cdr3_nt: TGCAGTGCCCCCCGCGGCACTCTTGCCAAAAACATTCAGTACTTC

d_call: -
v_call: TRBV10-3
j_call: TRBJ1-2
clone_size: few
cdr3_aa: CAIRADSNYGYTF
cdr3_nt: TGTGCCATCAGAGCTGACAGTAACTATGGCTACACCTTC

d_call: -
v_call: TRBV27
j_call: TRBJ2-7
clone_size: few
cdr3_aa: CASSLVWGGTREEQYF
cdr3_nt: TGTGCCAGCAGTTTAGTCTGGGGTGGGACTCGGGAAGAGCAGTACTTC

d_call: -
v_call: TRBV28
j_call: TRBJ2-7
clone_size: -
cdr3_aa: CASSLFLGRRNEQYF
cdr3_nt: TGTGCCAGCAGTTTATTTCTAGGCCGGAGGAACGAGCAGTACTTC

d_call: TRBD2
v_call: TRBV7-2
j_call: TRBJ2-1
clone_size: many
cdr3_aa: CASSRVAGAYNEQFF
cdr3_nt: TGTGCCAGCAGCAGAGTAGCGGGAGCCTACAATGAGCAGTTCTTC